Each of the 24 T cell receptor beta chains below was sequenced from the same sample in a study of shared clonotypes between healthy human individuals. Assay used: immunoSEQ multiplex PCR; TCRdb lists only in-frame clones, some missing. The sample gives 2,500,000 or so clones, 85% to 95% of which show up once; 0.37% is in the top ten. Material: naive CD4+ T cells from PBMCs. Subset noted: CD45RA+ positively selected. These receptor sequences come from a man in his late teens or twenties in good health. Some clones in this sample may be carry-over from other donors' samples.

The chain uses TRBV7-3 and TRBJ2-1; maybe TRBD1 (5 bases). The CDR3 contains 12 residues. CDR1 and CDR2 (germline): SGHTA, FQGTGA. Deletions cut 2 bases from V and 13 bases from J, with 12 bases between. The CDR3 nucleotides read TGTGCCAGCAGCTTACCGTTGGGGCCACAGTTCTTC. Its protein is CASSLPLGPQFF.

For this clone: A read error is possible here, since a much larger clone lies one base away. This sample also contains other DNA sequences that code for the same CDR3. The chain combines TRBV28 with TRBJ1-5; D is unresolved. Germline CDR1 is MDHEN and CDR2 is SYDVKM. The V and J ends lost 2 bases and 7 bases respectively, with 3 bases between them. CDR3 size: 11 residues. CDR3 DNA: TGTGCCAGCAGTTTAAACCAGCCCCAGCATTTT. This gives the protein CASSLNQPQHF.

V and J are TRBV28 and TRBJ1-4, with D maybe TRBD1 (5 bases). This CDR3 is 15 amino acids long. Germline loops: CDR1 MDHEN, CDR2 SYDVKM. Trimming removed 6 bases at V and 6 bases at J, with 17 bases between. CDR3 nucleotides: TGTGCCAGCAGCCCGGGAGGGGCGCTTTATGAAAAACTGTTTTTT. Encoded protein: CASSPGGALYEKLFF.

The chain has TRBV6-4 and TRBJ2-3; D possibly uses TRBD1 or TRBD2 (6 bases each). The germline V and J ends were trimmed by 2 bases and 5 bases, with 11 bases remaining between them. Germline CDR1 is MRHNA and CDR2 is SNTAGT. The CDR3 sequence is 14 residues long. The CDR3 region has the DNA TGTGCCAGCAGTGACGGCAGGGGAGGAGATACGCAGTATTTT. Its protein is CASSDGRGGDTQYF.

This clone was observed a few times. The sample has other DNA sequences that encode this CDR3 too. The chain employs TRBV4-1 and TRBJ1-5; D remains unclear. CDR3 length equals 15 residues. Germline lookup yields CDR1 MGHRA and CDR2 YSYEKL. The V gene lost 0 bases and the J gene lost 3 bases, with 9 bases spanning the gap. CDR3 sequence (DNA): TGCGCCAGCAGCCAAGATTGGGGTTCCAATCAGCCCCAGCATTTT. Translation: CASSQDWGSNQPQHF.

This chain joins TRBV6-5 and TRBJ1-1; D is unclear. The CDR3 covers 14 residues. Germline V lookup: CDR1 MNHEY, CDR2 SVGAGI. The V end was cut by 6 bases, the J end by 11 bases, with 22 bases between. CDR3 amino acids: CASSPPGDTPGAFF. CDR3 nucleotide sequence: TGTGCCAGCAGCCCACCCGGCGATACACCTGGCGCTTTCTTT.

The CDR3 loop is CASSLTTGQASPEAFF. The CDR3 DNA follows: TGTGCCAGCTCACTGACTACCGGACAGGCTTCTCCTGAAGCTTTCTTT. This chain connects TRBV18 to TRBJ1-1; the match to TRBD1 covers 7 bases. V lost 4 bases and J lost 6; bases outside the gene matches: 14. There are 16 residues in the CDR3. Per germline, CDR1 KGHSH and CDR2 LQKENI.

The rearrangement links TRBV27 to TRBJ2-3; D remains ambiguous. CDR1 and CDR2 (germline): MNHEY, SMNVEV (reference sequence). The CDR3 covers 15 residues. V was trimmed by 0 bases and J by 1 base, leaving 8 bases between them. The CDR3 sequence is CASSLSVLGTDTQYF. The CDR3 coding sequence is TGTGCCAGCAGTTTATCGGTGCTTGGCACAGATACGCAGTATTTT.

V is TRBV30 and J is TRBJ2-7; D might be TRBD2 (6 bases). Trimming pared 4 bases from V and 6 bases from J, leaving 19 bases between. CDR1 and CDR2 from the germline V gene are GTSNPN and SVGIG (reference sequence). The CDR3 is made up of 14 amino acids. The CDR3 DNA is TGTGCCTGGACCGACCGGGGGAAGCCCTCCGAGCAGTACTTC. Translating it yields CAWTDRGKPSEQYF.

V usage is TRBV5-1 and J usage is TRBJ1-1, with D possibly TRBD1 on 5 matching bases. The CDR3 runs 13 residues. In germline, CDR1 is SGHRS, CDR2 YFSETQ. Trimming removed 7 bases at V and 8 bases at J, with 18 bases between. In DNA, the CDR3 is TGCGCCAGCCGCCTCGAGGGGTACCTGGAAGCTTTCTTT. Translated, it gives CASRLEGYLEAFF.

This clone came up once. The CDR3 here is CASSYSGDSWETQYF. In DNA form, the CDR3 reads TGTGCCAGCAGTTACTCGGGGGACAGCTGGGAGACCCAGTACTTC. The V and J genes are TRBV6-5 and TRBJ2-5; the match to TRBD1 covers 7 bases. V was clipped by 0 bases and J by 5 bases; unmatched bases: 6. In germline, CDR1 is MNHEY, CDR2 SVGAGI. The CDR3 length is 15 residues.

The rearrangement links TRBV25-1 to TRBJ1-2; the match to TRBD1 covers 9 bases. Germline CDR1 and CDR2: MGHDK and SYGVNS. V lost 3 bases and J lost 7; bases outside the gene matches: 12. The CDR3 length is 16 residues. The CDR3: CASSDPPGQGRSGYTF. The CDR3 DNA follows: TGTGCCAGCAGTGACCCCCCTGGACAGGGGAGGTCTGGCTACACCTTC.

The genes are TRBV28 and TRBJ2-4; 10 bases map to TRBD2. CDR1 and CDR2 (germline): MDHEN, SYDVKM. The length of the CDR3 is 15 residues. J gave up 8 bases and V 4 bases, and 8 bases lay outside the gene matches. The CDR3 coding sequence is TGTGCCAGCAGTTCCCGAGCGGGAGGGGGGGACATTCAGTACTTC. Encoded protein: CASSSRAGGGDIQYF.

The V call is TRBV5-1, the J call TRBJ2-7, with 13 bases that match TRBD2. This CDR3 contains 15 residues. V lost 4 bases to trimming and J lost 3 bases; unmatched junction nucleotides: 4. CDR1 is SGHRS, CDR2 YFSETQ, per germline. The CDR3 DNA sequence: TGCGCCAGCAGCGGGACTAGCGGGACCAACTACGAGCAGTACTTC. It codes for CASSGTSGTNYEQYF.

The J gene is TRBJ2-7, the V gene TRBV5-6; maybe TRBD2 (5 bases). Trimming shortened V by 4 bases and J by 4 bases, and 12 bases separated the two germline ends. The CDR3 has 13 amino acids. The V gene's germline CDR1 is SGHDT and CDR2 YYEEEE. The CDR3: CASSPGRRYEQYF. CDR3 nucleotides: TGTGCCAGCAGCCCCGGACGGAGGTACGAGCAGTACTTC.

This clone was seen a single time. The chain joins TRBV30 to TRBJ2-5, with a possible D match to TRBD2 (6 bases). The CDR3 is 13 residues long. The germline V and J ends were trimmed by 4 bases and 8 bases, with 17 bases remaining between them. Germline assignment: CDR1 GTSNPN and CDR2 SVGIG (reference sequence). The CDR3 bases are TGTGCCTGGATGGGGACGGGGGTAGAAACCCAGTACTTC. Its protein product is CAWMGTGVETQYF. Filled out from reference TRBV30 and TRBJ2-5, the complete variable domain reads SQTIHQWPATLVQPVGSPLSLECTVEGTSNPNLYWYRQAAGRGLQLLFYSVGIGQISSEVPQNLSASRPQDRQFILSSKKLLLSDSGFYLCAWMGTGVETQYFGPGTRLLVL.

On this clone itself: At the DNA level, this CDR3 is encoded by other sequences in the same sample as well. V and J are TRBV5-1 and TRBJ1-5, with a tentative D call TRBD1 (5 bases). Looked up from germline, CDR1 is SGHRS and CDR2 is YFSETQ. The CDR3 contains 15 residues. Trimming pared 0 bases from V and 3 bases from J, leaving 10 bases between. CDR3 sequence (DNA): TGCGCCAGCAGCTTGGGGGACCGGGACAATCAGCCCCAGCATTTT. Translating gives CASSLGDRDNQPQHF.

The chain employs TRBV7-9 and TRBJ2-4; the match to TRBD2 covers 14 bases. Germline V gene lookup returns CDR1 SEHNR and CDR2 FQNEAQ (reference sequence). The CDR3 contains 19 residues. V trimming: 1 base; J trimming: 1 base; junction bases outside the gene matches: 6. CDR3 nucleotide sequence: TGTGCCAGCAGCTTAGGCGGGACTAGCGGGAGCGGGGCCAAAAACATTCAGTACTTC. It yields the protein CASSLGGTSGSGAKNIQYF.

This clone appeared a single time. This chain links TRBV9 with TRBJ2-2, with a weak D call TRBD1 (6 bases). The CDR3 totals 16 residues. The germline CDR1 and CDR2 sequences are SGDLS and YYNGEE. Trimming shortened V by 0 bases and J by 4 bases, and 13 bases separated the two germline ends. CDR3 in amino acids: CASSVVPGAGTGELFF. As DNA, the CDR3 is TGTGCCAGCAGCGTAGTGCCAGGGGCGGGCACCGGGGAGCTGTTTTTT.

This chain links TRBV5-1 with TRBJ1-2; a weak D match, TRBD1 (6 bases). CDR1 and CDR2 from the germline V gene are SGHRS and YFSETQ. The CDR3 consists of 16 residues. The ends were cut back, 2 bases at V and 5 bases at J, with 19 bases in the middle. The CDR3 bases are TGCGCCAGCAGCTTTTCACAGGGTGCTGTTACTTATGGCTACACCTTC. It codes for CASSFSQGAVTYGYTF. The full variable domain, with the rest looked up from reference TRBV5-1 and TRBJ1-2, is KAGVTQTPRYLIKTRGQQVTLSCSPISGHRSVSWYQQTPGQGLQFLFEYFSETQRNKGNFPGRFSGRQFSNSRSEMNVSTLELGDSALYLCASSFSQGAVTYGYTFGSGTRLTVV.

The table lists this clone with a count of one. The CDR3 sequence is CASSISGGMSNQPQHF. The CDR3 nucleotides are TGTGCCAGTAGTATTTCAGGGGGCATGAGCAATCAGCCCCAGCATTTT. The V call is TRBV19, the J call TRBJ1-5, with TRBD1 matching over 8 bases. Germline values: CDR1 LNHDA, CDR2 SQIVND (reference sequence). V lost 3 bases to trimming and J lost 1 base; unmatched junction nucleotides: 5. This CDR3 is built from 16 residues.

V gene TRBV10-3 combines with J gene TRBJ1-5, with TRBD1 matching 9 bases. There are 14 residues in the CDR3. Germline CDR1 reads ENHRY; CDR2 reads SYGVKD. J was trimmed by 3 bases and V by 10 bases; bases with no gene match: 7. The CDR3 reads CATRTGAFNQPQHF. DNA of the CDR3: TGTGCCACCCGGACAGGGGCTTTCAATCAGCCCCAGCATTTT.

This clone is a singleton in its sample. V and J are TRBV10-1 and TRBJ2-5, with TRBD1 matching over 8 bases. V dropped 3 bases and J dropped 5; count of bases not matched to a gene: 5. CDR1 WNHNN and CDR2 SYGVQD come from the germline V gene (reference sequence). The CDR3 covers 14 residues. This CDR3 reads CASSDRGRPETQYF. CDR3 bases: TGCGCCAGCAGTGACAGGGGGCGGCCGGAGACCCAGTACTTC.

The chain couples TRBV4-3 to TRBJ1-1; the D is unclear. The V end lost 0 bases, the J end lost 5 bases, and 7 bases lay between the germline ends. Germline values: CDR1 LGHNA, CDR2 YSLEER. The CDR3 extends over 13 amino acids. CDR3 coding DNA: TGCGCCAGCAGCCAAGATAGGGAGACTGAAGCTTTCTTT. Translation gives CASSQDRETEAFF.